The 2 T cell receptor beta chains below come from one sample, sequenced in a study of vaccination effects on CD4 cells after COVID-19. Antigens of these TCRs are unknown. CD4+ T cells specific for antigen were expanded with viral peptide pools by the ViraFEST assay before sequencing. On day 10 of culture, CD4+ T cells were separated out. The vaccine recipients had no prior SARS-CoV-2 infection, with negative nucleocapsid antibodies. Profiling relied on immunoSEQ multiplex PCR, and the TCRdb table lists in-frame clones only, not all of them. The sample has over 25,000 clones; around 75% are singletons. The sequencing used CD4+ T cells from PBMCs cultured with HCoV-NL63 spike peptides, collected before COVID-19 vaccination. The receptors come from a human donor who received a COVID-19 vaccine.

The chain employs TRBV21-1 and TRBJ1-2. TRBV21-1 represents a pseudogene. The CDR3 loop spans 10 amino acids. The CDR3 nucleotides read TGTGCCAGCAGCAAAGACTTCAGCTCCTTC. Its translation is CASSKDFSSF.

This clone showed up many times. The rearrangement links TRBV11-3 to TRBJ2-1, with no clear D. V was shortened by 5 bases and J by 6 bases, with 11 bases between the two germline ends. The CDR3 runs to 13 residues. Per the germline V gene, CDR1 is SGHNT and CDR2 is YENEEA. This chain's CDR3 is CASSPTSLNEQFF. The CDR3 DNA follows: TGTGCCAGCAGCCCTACATCGCTCAATGAGCAGTTCTTC. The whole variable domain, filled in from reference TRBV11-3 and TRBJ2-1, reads EAGVVQSPRYKIIEKKQPVAFWCNPISGHNTLYWYLQNLGQGPELLIRYENEEAVDDSQLPKDRFSAERLKGVDSTLKIQPAELGDSAVYLCASSPTSLNEQFFGPGTRLTVL.